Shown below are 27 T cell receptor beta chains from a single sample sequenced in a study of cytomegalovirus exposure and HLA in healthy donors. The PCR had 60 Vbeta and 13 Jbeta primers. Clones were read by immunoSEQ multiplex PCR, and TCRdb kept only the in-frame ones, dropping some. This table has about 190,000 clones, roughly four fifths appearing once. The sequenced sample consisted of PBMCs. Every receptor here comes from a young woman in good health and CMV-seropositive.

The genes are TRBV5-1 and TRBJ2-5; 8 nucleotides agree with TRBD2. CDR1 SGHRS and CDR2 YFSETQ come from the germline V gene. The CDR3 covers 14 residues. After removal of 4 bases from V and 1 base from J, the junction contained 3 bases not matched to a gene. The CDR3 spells CASSGGTSQETQYF. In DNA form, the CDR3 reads TGCGCCAGCAGCGGCGGGACTAGCCAAGAGACCCAGTACTTC.

The CDR3 here is CASSRHTQTGLSEKLFF. In nucleotides, the CDR3 is TGTGCCAGCAGCCGACACACCCAGACAGGGTTGAGTGAAAAACTGTTTTTT. This chain connects TRBV7-9 to TRBJ1-4; the match to TRBD1 covers 7 bases. Losses at the gene ends were 5 bases for V and 7 bases for J; bases not matched to a gene: 16. There are 17 residues in the CDR3. Germline values: CDR1 SEHNR, CDR2 FQNEAQ (reference sequence).

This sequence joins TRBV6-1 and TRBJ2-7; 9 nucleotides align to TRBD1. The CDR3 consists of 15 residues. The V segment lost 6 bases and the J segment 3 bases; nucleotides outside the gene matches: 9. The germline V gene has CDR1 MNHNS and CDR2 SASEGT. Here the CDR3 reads CASSPRGTGRYEQYF. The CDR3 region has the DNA TGTGCCAGCAGCCCCCGCGGGACAGGGCGCTACGAGCAGTACTTC.

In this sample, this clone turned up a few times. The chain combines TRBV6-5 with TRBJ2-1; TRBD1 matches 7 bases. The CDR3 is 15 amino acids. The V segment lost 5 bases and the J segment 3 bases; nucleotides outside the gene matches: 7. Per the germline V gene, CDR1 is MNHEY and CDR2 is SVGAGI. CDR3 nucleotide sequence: TGTGCCAGCAGTACACCCCGACAGGGCTACAATGAGCAGTTCTTC. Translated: CASSTPRQGYNEQFF.

The CDR3 region is CASSESNPGQTYEQYF. The CDR3 nucleotides read TGTGCCAGCAGTGAATCTAATCCGGGACAGACCTACGAGCAGTACTTC. This chain connects TRBV25-1 to TRBJ2-7; TRBD1 aligns across 7 bases. Trimming cost V 1 base and J 2 bases; bases outside gene matches: 8. The germline V gene encodes CDR1 MGHDK and CDR2 SYGVNS. This CDR3 spans 16 amino acids.

CDR3 amino acids: CASSLPTGTGNGETQYF. CDR3 sequence (DNA): TGCGCCAGCAGCTTGCCTACTGGGACAGGGAACGGAGAGACCCAGTACTTC. The chain carries TRBV5-1 and TRBJ2-5; 9 bases are shared with TRBD1. V lost 1 base to trimming and J lost 4 bases; unmatched junction nucleotides: 11. CDR3 length equals 17 residues. Germline lookup yields CDR1 SGHRS and CDR2 YFSETQ.

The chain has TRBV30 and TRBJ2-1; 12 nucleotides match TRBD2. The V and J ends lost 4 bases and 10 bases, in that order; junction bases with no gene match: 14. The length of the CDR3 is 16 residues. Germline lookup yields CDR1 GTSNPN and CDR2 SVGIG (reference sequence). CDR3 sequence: CAWIGRRLAGAGEQFF. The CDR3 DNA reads TGTGCCTGGATCGGCCGTAGACTAGCGGGAGCAGGCGAGCAGTTCTTC. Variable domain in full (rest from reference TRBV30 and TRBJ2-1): SQTIHQWPATLVQPVGSPLSLECTVEGTSNPNLYWYRQAAGRGLQLLFYSVGIGQISSEVPQNLSASRPQDRQFILSSKKLLLSDSGFYLCAWIGRRLAGAGEQFFGPGTRLTVL.

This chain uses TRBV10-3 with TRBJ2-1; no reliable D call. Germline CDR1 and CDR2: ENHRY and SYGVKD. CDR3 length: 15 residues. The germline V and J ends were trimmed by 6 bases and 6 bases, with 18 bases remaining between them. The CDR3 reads CAISSDQTPGNEQFF. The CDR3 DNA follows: TGTGCCATCAGCAGCGACCAGACCCCGGGCAATGAGCAGTTCTTC.

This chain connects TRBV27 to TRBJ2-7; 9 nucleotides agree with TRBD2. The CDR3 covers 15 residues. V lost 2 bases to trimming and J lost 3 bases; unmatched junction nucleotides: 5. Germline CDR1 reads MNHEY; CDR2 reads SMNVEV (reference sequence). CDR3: CASSLGLAGLYEQYF. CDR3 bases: TGTGCCAGCAGTTTAGGGCTAGCGGGACTCTACGAGCAGTACTTC.

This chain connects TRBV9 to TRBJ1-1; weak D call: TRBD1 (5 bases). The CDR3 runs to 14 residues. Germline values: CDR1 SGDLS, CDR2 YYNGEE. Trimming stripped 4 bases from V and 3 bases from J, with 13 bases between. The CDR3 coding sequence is TGTGCCAGCAGCATAGACAGCCAGTACACTGAAGCTTTCTTT. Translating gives CASSIDSQYTEAFF.

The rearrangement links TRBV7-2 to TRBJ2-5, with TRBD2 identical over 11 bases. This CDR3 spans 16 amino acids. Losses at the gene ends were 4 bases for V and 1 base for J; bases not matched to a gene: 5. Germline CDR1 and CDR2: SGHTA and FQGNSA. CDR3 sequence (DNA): TGTGCCAGCAGCTGTTCAACTAGCGGGGGCCAAGAGACCCAGTACTTC. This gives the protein CASSCSTSGGQETQYF. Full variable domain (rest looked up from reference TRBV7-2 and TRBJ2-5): GAGVSQSPSNKVTEKGKDVELRCDPISGHTALYWYRQSLGQGLEFLIYFQGNSAPDKSGLPSDRFSAERTGGSVSTLTIQRTQQEDSAVYLCASSCSTSGGQETQYFGPGTRLLVL.

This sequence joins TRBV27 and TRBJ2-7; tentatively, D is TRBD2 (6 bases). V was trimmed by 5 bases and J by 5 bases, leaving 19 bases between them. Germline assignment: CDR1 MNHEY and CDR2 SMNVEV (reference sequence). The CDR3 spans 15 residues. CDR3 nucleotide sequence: TGTGCCAGCAGTCGCCTAGGGACTGTTGCCAACGAGCAGTACTTC. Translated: CASSRLGTVANEQYF.

The CDR3 sequence: CASSRTPGNQETQYF. The CDR3 bases are TGCGCCAGCAGCCGGACCCCGGGGAACCAAGAGACCCAGTACTTC. This sequence joins TRBV5-1 and TRBJ2-5; TRBD2 might be the D (5 bases). This CDR3 contains 15 residues. CDR1 is SGHRS, CDR2 YFSETQ, per germline. Trimming left V 4 bases short and J 0 bases short, with 13 bases between.

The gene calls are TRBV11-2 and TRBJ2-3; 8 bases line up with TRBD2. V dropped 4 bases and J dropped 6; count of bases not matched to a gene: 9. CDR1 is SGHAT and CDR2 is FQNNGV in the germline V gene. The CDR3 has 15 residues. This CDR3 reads CASSSSGRGHDTQYF. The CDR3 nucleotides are TGTGCCAGCAGCTCGAGCGGGAGAGGGCATGATACGCAGTATTTT.

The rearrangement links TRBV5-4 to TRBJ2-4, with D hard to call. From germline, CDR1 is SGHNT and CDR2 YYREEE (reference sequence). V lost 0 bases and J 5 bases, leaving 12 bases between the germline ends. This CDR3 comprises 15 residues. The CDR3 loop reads CASSLAPGSQNIQYF. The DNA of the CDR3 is TGTGCCAGCAGCTTGGCACCGGGTAGCCAAAACATTCAGTACTTC.

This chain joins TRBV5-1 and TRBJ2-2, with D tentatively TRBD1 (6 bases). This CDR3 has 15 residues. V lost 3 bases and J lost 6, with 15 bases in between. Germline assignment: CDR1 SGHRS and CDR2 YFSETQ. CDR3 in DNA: TGCGCCAGCAGCTATGTAACAGGGCTTGCCGGGGAGCTGTTTTTT. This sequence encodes CASSYVTGLAGELFF.

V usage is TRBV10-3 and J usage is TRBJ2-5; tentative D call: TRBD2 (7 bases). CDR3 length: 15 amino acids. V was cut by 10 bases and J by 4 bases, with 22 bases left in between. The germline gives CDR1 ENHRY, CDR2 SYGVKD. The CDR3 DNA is TGTGCCACCCTCACGCCGTTGGGAGGGGGAGAGACCCAGTACTTC. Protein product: CATLTPLGGGETQYF.

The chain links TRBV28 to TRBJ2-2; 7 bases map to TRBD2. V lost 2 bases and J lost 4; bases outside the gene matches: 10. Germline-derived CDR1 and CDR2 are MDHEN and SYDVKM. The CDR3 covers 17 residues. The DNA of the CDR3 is TGTGCCAGCAGTTTACCCGGACTAGGAAAGGGCACCGGGGAGCTGTTTTTT. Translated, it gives CASSLPGLGKGTGELFF.

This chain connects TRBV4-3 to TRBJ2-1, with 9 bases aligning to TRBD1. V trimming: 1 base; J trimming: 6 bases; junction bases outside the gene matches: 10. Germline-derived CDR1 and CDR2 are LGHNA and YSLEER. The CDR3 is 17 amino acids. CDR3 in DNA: TGCGCCAGCAGCCAAGGCCTGGGAACAGGGGGCTTCAATGAGCAGTTCTTC. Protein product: CASSQGLGTGGFNEQFF.

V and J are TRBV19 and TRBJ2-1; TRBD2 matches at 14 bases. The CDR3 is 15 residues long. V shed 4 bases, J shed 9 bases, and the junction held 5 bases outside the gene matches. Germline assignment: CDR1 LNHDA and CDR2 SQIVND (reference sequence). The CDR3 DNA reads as TGTGCCAGTAGTACATGGACTAGCGGGAGGAGTGAGCAGTTCTTC. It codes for CASSTWTSGRSEQFF.

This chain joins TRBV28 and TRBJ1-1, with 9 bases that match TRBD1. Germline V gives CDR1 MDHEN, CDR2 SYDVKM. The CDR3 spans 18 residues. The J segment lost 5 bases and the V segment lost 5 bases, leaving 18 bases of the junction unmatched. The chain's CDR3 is CASSLLTGGNPHRTEAFF. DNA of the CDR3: TGTGCCAGCAGTCTACTGACAGGGGGGAATCCCCATCGGACTGAAGCTTTCTTT.

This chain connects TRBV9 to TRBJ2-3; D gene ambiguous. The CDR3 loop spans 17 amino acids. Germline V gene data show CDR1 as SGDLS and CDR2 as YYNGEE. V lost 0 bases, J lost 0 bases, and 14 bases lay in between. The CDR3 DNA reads TGTGCCAGCAGCGTAGCTTACCCTCTCACTAGCACAGATACGCAGTATTTT. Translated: CASSVAYPLTSTDTQYF.

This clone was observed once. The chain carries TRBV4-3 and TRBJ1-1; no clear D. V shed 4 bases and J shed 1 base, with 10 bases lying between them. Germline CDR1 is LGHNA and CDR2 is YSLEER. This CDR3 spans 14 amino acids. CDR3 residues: CASSPPGRNTEAFF. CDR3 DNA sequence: TGCGCCAGCAGCCCGCCGGGGAGGAACACTGAAGCTTTCTTT.

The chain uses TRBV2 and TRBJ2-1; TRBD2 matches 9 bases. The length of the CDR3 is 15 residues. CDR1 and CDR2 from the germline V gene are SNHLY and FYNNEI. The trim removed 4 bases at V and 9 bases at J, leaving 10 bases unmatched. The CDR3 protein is CASSAGTSTRGEQFF. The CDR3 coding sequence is TGTGCCAGCAGTGCCGGGACTAGCACACGAGGTGAGCAGTTCTTC.

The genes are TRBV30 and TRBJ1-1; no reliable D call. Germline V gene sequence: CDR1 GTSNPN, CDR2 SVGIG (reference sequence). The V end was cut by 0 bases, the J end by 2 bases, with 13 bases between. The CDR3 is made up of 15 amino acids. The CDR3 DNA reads TGTGCCTGGAGTGTACTTGAGGCTCCCAACACTGAAGCTTTCTTT. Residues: CAWSVLEAPNTEAFF. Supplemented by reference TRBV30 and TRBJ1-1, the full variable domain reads SQTIHQWPATLVQPVGSPLSLECTVEGTSNPNLYWYRQAAGRGLQLLFYSVGIGQISSEVPQNLSASRPQDRQFILSSKKLLLSDSGFYLCAWSVLEAPNTEAFFGQGTRLTVV.

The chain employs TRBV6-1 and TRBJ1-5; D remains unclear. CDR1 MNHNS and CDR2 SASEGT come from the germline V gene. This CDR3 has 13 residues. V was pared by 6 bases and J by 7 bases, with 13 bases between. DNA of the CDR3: TGTGCCAGCAGGACTATGACAACCCAGCCCCAGCATTTT. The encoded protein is CASRTMTTQPQHF.

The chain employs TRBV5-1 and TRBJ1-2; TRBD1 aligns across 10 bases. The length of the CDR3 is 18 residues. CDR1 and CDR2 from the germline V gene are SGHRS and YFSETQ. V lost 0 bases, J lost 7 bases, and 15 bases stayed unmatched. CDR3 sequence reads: CASSLALGFDRGLGGYTF. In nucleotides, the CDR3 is TGCGCCAGCAGCTTGGCCCTCGGGTTCGACAGGGGGCTGGGTGGCTACACCTTC.